The rows below give T cell receptor beta chains drawn from one sample of a study of T cells in tuberculosis. This table comes from immunoSEQ multiplex PCR, and its TCRdb copy is limited to in-frame clones, with some not included. The table shows around 30,000 clones, with more than 80% occurring only once. Sequencing input: PBMCs. Receptors were obtained from a donor between 5 and 29 years old with latent tuberculosis or without tuberculosis infection. CDR3s include the opening cysteine and the closing phenylalanine or tryptophan. Fields, in order: J gene, D gene, clone size, V gene, CDR3 DNA, CDR3 protein. A D gene is named only where the DNA matches it firmly. Only part of the rows carry a size: once, few, many, or a class if the clone is expanded.

TRBJ1-6 NA NA TRBV7-2 TGTGCCAGCAGCTCCGCGGCAAACAGGAATTCACCCCTCCACTTT CASSSAANRNSPLHF
TRBJ2-7 TRBD2 NA TRBV6-5 TGTGCCAGCAGTTACAAGAGCGGGAGCTACGAGCAGTACTTC CASSYKSGSYEQYF
TRBJ2-5 NA NA TRBV6-1 TGTGCCAGCAACCGGGACTTGCGAGAGACCCAGTACTTC CASNRDLRETQYF
TRBJ2-7 TRBD1 NA TRBV19 TGTGCCAGTAGACGGACAGGGGGCGAGCAGTACTTC CASRRTGGEQYF
TRBJ2-7 TRBD1 NA TRBV19 TGTGCCAGTTCAGGGGGACAGGCCTACGAGCAGTACTTC CASSGGQAYEQYF
TRBJ1-3 NA NA TRBV10-3 TGTGCCATCAGTGGGACAGCTGGAAACACCATATATTTT CAISGTAGNTIYF
TRBJ2-1 TRBD1 NA TRBV19 TGTGCCAGTAGTATGCGGGACAGGATGGCCTACAATGAGCAGTTCTTC CASSMRDRMAYNEQFF
TRBJ1-6 NA NA TRBV2 TGTGCCAGCAGAGACAGGCTAGAGGCGCCCCTCCACTTT CASRDRLEAPLHF
TRBJ1-6 NA NA TRBV18 TGTGCCAGCTCTCTCCTCCTCCCGTTGGGGGGGGAGGGAGATTCACCCCTCCACTTT CASSLLLPLGGEGDSPLHF
TRBJ2-1 TRBD2 NA TRBV2 TGTGCCAGCAGTCAGACTAGCGGGAGTTTCAATGAGCAGTTCTTC CASSQTSGSFNEQFF
TRBJ2-7 NA once TRBV6-5 TGTGCCAGCAGTTACAGGCAGGGAATGTACGAGCAGTACTTC CASSYRQGMYEQYF
TRBJ2-6 NA NA TRBV12-1 TGTGCCAGCAGCCATATAGGACAAAGTCGGGCCAACGTCCTGACTTTC CASSHIGQSRANVLTF
TRBJ1-1 NA NA TRBV18 TGTGCCAGCTCACCTACAGCTCCCCCTTACACTGAAGCTTTCTTT CASSPTAPPYTEAFF
TRBJ2-3 TRBD2 NA TRBV5-1 TGCGCCAGCAGGGCTAGCGGGAGATCTACAGATACGCAGTATTTT CASRASGRSTDTQYF
TRBJ2-4 TRBD2 NA TRBV27 TGTGCCAGCAGTTCGGAGGGCGGGGGGTCGTACATTCAGTACTTC CASSSEGGGSYIQYF
TRBJ1-1 NA NA TRBV4-2 TGTGCCAGCAGCCAAGGCGGGGGCGCCGAAGCTTTCTTT CASSQGGGAEAFF
TRBJ1-2 NA NA TRBV28 TGTGCCAGCACCCGAAGGGGTTATGGCTACACCTTC CASTRRGYGYTF
TRBJ1-1 NA NA TRBV19 TGTGCCAGTAGTATAGATCTGGAGGACACTGAAGCTTTCTTT CASSIDLEDTEAFF
TRBJ2-3 NA NA TRBV21-1 TGTGCCAGCAGCAAACCGAGCGGGGGGTCTCCAGATACGCAGTATTTT CASSKPSGGSPDTQYF
TRBJ2-7 NA few TRBV6-6 TGTGCCAGCAGTTACGCCAACCGGGGAGAGCAGTACTTC CASSYANRGEQYF
TRBJ1-1 NA NA TRBV7-9 TGTGCCAGCAGCTTAGCGCGGGGCTTTGGCACTGAAGCTTTCTTT CASSLARGFGTEAFF
TRBJ2-7 NA NA TRBV5-1 TGCGCCAGCAGCGGAGACCTCGCGATAGGCTACGAGCAGTACTTC CASSGDLAIGYEQYF
TRBJ2-7 NA once TRBV10-3 TGTGCCATCAGTGAGAATTTAGGGCAGGGAATGAGGCAGTACTTC CAISENLGQGMRQYF
TRBJ2-1 TRBD1 once TRBV27 TGTGCCAGCAGTTTAGACAGGGGGTCCAACAATGAGCAGTTCTTC CASSLDRGSNNEQFF
TRBJ2-7 NA NA TRBV28 TGTGCCAGCAGTTTGACCGGGGCCTACGAGCAGTACTTC CASSLTGAYEQYF
TRBJ1-2 TRBD1 NA TRBV2 TGTGCCGGCCAACAGGGGGCGCGGAGCTATGGCTACACCTTC CAGQQGARSYGYTF
TRBJ2-3 NA NA TRBV5-4 TGTGCCAGCAGCTTGGAAGGGGGTTCCAGGGGCTCAGATACGCAGTATTTT CASSLEGGSRGSDTQYF
TRBJ2-1 NA NA TRBV28 TGTGCCAGCAGTTTATACCTCTCAGGGGATGAGGCCTACAATGAGCAGTTCTTC CASSLYLSGDEAYNEQFF
TRBJ2-2 NA NA TRBV2 TGTGCCAGCAGTGGGCCGCGAGGTAAACCGGCTAACACCGGGGAGCTGTTTTTT CASSGPRGKPANTGELFF
TRBJ1-2 NA NA TRBV6-5 TGTGCCAGCAGTTACAAAGGGGTCAAGGGCTACACCTTC CASSYKGVKGYTF
TRBJ2-1 TRBD2 NA TRBV19 TGTGCCAGTAGTATAGGGTCCCTAGCGGGCAATGAGCAGTTCTTC CASSIGSLAGNEQFF
TRBJ2-7 TRBD2 NA TRBV2 TGTGCCAGCAGGGAAAGCGGGGGCTACGAGCAGTACTTC CASRESGGYEQYF
TRBJ2-3 TRBD2 NA TRBV27 TGTGCCAGCAGTATCCGGACTAGCGCATTGGGGACAGATACGCAGTATTTT CASSIRTSALGTDTQYF
TRBJ2-1 TRBD2 NA TRBV19 TGTGCCAGTAGTACCGGGACTAGCGGGGCAAATGAGCAGTTCTTC CASSTGTSGANEQFF
TRBJ2-7 NA NA TRBV28 TGTGCCAGCAGTACCCCCCAGCGCCGCGAGCAGTACTTC CASSTPQRREQYF
TRBJ2-1 NA NA TRBV5-3 TGTGCCAGAAGCCGTGGTGAGTGGTCCCCCTACAATGAGCAGTTCTTC CARSRGEWSPYNEQFF
TRBJ2-7 TRBD2 NA TRBV5-1 TGCGCCAGCAGCCCCAACGCTCTAACTAGCGGGGGGGTATACGAGCAGTACTTC CASSPNALTSGGVYEQYF
TRBJ2-2 NA NA TRBV7-3 TGTGCCAGCAGCCCAGACTCATACACCGGGGAGCTGTTTTTT CASSPDSYTGELFF